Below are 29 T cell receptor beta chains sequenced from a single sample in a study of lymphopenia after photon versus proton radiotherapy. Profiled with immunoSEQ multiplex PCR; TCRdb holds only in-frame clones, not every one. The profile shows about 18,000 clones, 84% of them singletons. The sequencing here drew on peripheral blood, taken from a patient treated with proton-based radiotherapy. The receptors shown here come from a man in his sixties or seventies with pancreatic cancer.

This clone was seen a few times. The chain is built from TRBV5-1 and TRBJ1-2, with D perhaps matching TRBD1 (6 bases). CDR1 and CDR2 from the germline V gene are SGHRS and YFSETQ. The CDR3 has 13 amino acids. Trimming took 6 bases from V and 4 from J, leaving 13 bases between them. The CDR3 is CASTPTGSYGYTF. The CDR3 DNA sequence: TGCGCCAGCACCCCGACAGGTTCCTATGGCTACACCTTC. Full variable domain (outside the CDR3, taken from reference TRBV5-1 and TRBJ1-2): KAGVTQTPRYLIKTRGQQVTLSCSPISGHRSVSWYQQTPGQGLQFLFEYFSETQRNKGNFPGRFSGRQFSNSRSEMNVSTLELGDSALYLCASTPTGSYGYTFGSGTRLTVV.

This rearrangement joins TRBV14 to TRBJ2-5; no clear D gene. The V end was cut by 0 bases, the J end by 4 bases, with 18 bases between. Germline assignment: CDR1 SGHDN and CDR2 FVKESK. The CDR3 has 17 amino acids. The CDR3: CASSQEPYLSPRETQYF. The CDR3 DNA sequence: TGTGCCAGCAGCCAAGAACCCTATTTATCTCCCAGAGAGACCCAGTACTTC.

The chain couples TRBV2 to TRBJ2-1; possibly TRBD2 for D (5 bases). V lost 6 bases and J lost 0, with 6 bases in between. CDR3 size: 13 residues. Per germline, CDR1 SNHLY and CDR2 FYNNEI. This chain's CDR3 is CASRDFSYNEQFF. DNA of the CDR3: TGTGCCAGCAGGGACTTCTCCTACAATGAGCAGTTCTTC.

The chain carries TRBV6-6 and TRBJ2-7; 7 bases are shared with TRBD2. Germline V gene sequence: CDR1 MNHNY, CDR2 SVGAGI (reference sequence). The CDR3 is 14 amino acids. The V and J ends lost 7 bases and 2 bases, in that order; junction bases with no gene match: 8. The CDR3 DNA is TGTGCCAGCACCAAGGGACTACCAGCCTACGAGCAGTACTTC. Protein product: CASTKGLPAYEQYF.

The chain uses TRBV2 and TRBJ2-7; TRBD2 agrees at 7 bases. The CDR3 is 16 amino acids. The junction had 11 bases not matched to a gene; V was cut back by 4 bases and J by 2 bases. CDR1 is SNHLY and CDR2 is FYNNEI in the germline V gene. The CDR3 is CASSARLRGTTYEQYF. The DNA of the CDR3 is TGTGCCAGCAGTGCTAGGTTGCGGGGGACGACCTACGAGCAGTACTTC.

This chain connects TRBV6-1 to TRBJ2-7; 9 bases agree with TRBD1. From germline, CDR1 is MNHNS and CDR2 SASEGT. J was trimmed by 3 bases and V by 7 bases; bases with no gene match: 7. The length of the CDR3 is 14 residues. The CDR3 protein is CASTRDREGYEQYF. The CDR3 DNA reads TGTGCCAGCACCCGGGACAGGGAAGGCTACGAGCAGTACTTC.

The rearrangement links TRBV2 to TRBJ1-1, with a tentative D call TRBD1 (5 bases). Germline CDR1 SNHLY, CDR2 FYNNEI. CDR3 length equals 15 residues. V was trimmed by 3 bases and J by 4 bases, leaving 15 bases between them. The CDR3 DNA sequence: TGTGCCAGCAGTGATAGGCAGGGAGGGCTCACTGAAGCTTTCTTT. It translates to CASSDRQGGLTEAFF.

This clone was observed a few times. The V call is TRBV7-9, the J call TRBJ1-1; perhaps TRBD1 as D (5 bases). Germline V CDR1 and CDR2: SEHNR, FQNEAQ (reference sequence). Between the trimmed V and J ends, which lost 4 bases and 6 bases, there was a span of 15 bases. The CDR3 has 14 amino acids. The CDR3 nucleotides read TGTGCCAGCAGCTCGACAGCTGGTGTCCCTGAAGCTTTCTTT. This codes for CASSSTAGVPEAFF.

The CDR3 sequence is CASSRGGGDSPLHF. The CDR3 coding sequence is TGTGCCAGCAGCCGCGGAGGGGGTGATTCACCCCTCCACTTT. The J gene is TRBJ1-6, the V gene TRBV7-3; possible D gene TRBD1, 6 bases. The V gene's germline CDR1 is SGHTA and CDR2 FQGTGA. Trimming left V 5 bases short and J 8 bases short, with 13 bases between. This CDR3 contains 14 residues.

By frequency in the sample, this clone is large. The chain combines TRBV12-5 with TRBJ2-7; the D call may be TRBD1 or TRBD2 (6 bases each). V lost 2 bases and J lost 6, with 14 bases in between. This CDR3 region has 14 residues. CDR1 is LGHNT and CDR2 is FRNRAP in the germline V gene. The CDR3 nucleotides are TGTGCTAGTGGTTTGATTCAGGAGGGGGGCGAGCAGTACTTC. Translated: CASGLIQEGGEQYF. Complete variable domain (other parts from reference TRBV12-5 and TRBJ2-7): DARVTQTPRHKVTEMGQEVTMRCQPILGHNTVFWYRQTMMQGLELLAYFRNRAPLDDSGMPKDRFSAEMPDATLATLKIQPSEPRDSAVYFCASGLIQEGGEQYFGPGTRLTVT.

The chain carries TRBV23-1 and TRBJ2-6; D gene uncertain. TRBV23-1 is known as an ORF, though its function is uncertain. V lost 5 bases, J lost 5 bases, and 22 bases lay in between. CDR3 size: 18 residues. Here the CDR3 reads CASSSSPPQQSRANVLTF. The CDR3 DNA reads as TGCGCCAGCAGTTCCAGTCCGCCGCAACAAAGTCGGGCCAACGTCCTGACTTTC.

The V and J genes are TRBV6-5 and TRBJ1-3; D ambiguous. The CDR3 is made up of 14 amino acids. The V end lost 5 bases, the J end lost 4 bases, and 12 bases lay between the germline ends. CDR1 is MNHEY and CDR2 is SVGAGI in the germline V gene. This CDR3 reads CASSRGMNGNTIYF. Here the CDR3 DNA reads TGTGCCAGCAGTCGGGGAATGAACGGAAACACCATATATTTT.

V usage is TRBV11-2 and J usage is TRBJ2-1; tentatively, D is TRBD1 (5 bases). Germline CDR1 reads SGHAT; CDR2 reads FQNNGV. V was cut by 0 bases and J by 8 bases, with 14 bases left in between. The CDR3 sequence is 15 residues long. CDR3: CASSLEVGVFDEQFF. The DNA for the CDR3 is TGTGCCAGCAGCTTAGAGGTAGGGGTTTTCGATGAGCAGTTCTTC.

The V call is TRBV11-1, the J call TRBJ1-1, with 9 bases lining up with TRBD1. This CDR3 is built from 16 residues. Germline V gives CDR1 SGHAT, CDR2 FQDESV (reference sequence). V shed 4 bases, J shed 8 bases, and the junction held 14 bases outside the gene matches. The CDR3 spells CASSSQGALTNKEAFF. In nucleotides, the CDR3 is TGTGCCAGCAGCTCACAGGGGGCTTTAACCAACAAGGAAGCTTTCTTT.

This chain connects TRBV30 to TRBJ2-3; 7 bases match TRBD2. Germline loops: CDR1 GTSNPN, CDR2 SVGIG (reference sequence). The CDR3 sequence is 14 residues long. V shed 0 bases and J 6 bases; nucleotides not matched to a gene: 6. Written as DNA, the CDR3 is TGTGCCTGGAGTGTACACGGCGGGAGCGATACGCAGTATTTT. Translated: CAWSVHGGSDTQYF.

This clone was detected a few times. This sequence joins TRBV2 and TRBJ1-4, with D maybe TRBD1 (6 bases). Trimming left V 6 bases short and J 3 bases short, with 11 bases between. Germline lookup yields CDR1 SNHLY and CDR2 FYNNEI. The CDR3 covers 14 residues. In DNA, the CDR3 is TGTGCCAGCAGCCTACAGGGTTCTAATGAAAAACTGTTTTTT. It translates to CASSLQGSNEKLFF.

The CDR3 region is CSAGDTEAFF. DNA for the CDR3: TGCAGCGCTGGAGACACTGAAGCTTTCTTT. V and J are TRBV29-1 and TRBJ1-1; no reliable D call. The V end lost 7 bases, the J end lost 3 bases, and 6 bases lay between the germline ends. Germline CDR1 reads SQVTM; CDR2 reads ANQGSEA. The length of the CDR3 is 10 residues.

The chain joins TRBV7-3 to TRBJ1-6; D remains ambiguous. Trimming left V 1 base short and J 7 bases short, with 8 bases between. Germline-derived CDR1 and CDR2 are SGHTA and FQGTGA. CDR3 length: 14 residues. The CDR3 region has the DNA TGTGCCAGCAGCTTAAGGAGCCCGAATTCACCCCTCCACTTT. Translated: CASSLRSPNSPLHF.

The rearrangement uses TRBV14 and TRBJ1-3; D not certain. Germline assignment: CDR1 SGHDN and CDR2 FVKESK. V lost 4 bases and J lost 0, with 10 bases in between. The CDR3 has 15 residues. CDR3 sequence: CASSPQRNSGNTIYF. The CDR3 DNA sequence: TGTGCCAGCAGCCCGCAACGAAACTCTGGAAACACCATATATTTT.

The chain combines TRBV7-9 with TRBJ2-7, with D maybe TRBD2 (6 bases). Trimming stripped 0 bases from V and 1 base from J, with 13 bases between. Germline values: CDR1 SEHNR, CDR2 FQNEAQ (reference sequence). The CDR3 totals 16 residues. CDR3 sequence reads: CASSLASVEGSYEQYF. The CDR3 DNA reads TGTGCCAGCAGCTTAGCGAGTGTGGAGGGTTCCTACGAGCAGTACTTC.

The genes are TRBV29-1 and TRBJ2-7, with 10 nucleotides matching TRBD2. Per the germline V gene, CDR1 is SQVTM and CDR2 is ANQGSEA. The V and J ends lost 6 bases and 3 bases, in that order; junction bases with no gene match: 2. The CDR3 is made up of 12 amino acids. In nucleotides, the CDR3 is TGCAGCGTGTGGACTAGCGGCTACGAGCAGTACTTC. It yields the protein CSVWTSGYEQYF.

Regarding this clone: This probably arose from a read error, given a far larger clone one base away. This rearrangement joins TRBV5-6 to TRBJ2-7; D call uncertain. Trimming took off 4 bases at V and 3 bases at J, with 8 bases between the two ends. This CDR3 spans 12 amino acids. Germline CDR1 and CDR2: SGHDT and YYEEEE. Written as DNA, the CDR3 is TGTGCCAGCAGCCCCCCCGACTACGAGCAGTACTTC. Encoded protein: CASSPPDYEQYF.

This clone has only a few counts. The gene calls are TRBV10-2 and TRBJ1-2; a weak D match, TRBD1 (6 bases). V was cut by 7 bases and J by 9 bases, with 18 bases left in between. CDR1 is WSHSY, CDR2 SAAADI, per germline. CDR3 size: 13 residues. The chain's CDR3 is CASNPRGPPRYTF. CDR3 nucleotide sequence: TGCGCCAGCAATCCCAGGGGCCCTCCCCGCTACACCTTC.

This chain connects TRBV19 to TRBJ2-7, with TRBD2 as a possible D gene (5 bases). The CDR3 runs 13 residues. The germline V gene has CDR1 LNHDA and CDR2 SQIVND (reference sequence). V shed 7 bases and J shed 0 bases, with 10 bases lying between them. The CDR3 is CASKAESSYEQYF. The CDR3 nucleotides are TGTGCCAGTAAAGCGGAAAGCTCCTACGAGCAGTACTTC.

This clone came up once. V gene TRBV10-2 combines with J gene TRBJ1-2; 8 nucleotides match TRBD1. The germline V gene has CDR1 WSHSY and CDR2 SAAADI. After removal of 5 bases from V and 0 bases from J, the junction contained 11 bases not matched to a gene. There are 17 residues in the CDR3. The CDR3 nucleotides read TGCGCCAGCAGTCGGGGGCGCAGGGGGCTTTCTAACTATGGCTACACCTTC. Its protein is CASSRGRRGLSNYGYTF.

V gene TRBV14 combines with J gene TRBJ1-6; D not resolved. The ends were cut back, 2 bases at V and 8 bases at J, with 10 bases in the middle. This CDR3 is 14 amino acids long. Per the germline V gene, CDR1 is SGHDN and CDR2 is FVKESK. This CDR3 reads CASSQPLPDSPLHF. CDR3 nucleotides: TGTGCCAGCAGCCAACCCCTTCCGGATTCACCCCTCCACTTT.

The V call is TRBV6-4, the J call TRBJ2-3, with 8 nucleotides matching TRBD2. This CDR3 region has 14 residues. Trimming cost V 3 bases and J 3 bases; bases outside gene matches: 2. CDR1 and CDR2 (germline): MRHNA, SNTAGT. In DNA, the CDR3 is TGTGCCAGCAGTGAATTAGCGGGAACAGATACGCAGTATTTT. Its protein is CASSELAGTDTQYF.

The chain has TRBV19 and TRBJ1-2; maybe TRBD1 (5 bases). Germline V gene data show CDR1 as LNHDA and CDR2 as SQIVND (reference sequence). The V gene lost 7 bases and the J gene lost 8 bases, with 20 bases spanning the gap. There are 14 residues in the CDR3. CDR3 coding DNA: TGTGCCAGTACCCCCTATAGGGGCAGGGACGGCTACACCTTC. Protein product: CASTPYRGRDGYTF. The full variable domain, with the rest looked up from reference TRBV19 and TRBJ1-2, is DGGITQSPKYLFRKEGQNVTLSCEQNLNHDAMYWYRQDPGQGLRLIYYSQIVNDFQKGDIAEGYSVSREKKESFPLTVTSAQKNPTAFYLCASTPYRGRDGYTFGSGTRLTVV.

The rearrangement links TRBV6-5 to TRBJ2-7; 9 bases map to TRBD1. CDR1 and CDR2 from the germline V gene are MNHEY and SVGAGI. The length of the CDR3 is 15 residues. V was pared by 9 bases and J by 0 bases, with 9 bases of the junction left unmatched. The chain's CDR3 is CARSRDRASSYEQYF. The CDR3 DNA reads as TGTGCCAGGTCCCGGGACAGGGCAAGCTCCTACGAGCAGTACTTC.